One and the same sample provided the 7 T cell receptor beta chains below, sequenced in a study of T cells in Graves' hyperthyroidism and ophthalmopathy. The investigators amplified TCR beta CDR3 regions from RNA transcripts. An initial round of RT-PCR targeting the TCR CDR3 relied on the HTBI primer set. TCRdb processed the multiplex PCR reads anew with MiXCR; each CDR3 protein has one entry. Among fewer than 350,000 distinct CDR3 sequences, 18% were seen once, and the ten largest hold about 49%. The sequenced sample consisted of blood. Every receptor here comes from a woman aged 50 to 60 with Graves' hyperthyroidism.

The V call is TRBV19, the J call TRBJ2-5; D is unresolved. The CDR3 runs to 15 residues. With 3 bases removed from V and 6 bases from J, the gap between germline ends came to 17 bases. Germline CDR1 reads LNHDA; CDR2 reads SQIVND (reference sequence). CDR3 amino acids: CASSIDSSLRKTQYF. CDR3 in DNA: TGTGCCAGTAGTATCGACTCTTCGTTAAGGAAGACCCAGTACTTC.

This clonotype has just a few counts. CDR3 in amino acids: CASSEIPASGNTIYF. The CDR3 DNA reads TGTGCCAGCAGTGAAATTCCAGCCTCTGGAAACACCATATATTTT. The chain couples TRBV2 to TRBJ1-3; D is ambiguous. V was clipped by 2 bases and J by 0 bases, with 8 bases between them. The germline V gene has CDR1 SNHLY and CDR2 FYNNEI. The CDR3 has 15 amino acids.

The chain is built from TRBV10-2 and TRBJ2-4; D not certain. The ends were cut back, 2 bases at V and 0 bases at J, with 8 bases in the middle. Per germline, CDR1 WSHSY and CDR2 SAAADI. CDR3 length equals 15 residues. The CDR3 nucleotides are TGCGCCAGCAGTGAGGACAAATTAGCCAAAAACATTCAGTACTTC. Its translation: CASSEDKLAKNIQYF.

This chain connects TRBV5-1 to TRBJ1-1; 8 positions match TRBD1. Losses at the gene ends were 4 bases for V and 1 base for J; bases not matched to a gene: 6. The CDR3 totals 15 residues. CDR1 is SGHRS and CDR2 is YFSETQ in the germline V gene. CDR3 bases: TGCGCCAGCAGCGAACCCGGGACAGGGAACACTGAAGCTTTCTTT. Protein product: CASSEPGTGNTEAFF. The whole variable domain, remainder taken from reference TRBV5-1 and TRBJ1-1, is KAGVTQTPRYLIKTRGQQVTLSCSPISGHRSVSWYQQTPGQGLQFLFEYFSETQRNKGNFPGRFSGRQFSNSRSEMNVSTLELGDSALYLCASSEPGTGNTEAFFGQGTRLTVV.

The rearrangement links TRBV24-1 to TRBJ2-7, with D possibly TRBD2 on 5 matching bases. Germline V gene sequence: CDR1 KGHDR, CDR2 SFDVKD. CDR3 length equals 15 residues. The V gene lost 7 bases and the J gene lost 1 base, with 16 bases spanning the gap. The CDR3 coding sequence is TGTGCCACCAGCCACATACCGAGGGTTTCCTACGAGCAGTACGTC. This codes for CATSHIPRVSYEQYV.

This clonotype was found a few times. The chain uses TRBV7-3 and TRBJ2-2, with D unresolved. CDR3 length equals 16 residues. Trimming removed 5 bases at V and 2 bases at J, with 15 bases between. Germline V gene sequence: CDR1 SGHTA, CDR2 FQGTGA. The CDR3 DNA sequence: TGTGCCAGCAGCCTTTCAAGTTCTTATAACACCGGGGAGCTGTTTTTT. The encoded protein is CASSLSSSYNTGELFF.

CDR3 DNA sequence: TGTGCCAGTCGGGACAGGAAAAACATTCAGTACTTC. As protein: CASRDRKNIQYF. The chain uses TRBV2 and TRBJ2-4, with TRBD1 matching over 8 bases. Germline assignment: CDR1 SNHLY and CDR2 FYNNEI. This CDR3 has 12 amino acids. The V and J ends lost 9 bases and 4 bases, in that order; junction bases with no gene match: 2.